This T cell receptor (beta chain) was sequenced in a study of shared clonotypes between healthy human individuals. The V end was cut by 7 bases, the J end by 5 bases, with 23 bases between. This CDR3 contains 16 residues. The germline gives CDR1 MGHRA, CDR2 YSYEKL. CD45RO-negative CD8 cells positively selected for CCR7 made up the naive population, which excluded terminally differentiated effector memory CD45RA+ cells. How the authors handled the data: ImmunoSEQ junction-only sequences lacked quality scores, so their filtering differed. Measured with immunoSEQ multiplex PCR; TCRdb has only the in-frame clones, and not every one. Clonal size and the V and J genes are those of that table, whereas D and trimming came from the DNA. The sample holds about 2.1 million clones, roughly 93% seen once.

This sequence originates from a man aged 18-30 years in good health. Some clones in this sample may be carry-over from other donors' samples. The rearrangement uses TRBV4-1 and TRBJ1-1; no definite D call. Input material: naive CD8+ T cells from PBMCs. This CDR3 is CASTSKELGLPTEAFF. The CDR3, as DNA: TGCGCCAGCACCAGCAAGGAACTAGGACTCCCTACTGAAGCTTTCTTT.